This T cell receptor (beta chain) derives from a study of blood T cell repertoires in COVID-19. Study information: Specimens from acute and convalescent COVID-19 originated in the United States, Italy and Spain. Nucleic acid was either cDNA or gDNA, and it came from T cells, B-cell-depleted T cells, or PBMCs.

The CDR3 has 14 residues. V shed 5 bases and J 2 bases; nucleotides not matched to a gene: 3. The germline V gene has CDR1 SNHLY and CDR2 FYNNEI. In the original workflow: Estimation of nucleated cell counts was performed using reference gene primer amplification. Sequenced by immunoSEQ multiplex PCR; TCRdb stores in-frame clones only, minus some. The DNA was the basis for D and trimming; V, J and clone size are from that table. The sample yields 120,000 or so clones, about 70% seen once. The receptor was derived from a woman aged 70 to 79 with acute or convalescent COVID-19. Sequencing was carried out using peripheral blood. The V call is TRBV2, the J call TRBJ1-3; 7 bases match TRBD1. Here the CDR3 reads CASSPDRAGNTIYF. The CDR3 DNA reads as TGTGCCAGCAGTCCCGACAGGGCTGGAAACACCATATATTTT.